The 21 T cell receptor beta chains in this list originate from one sample, sequenced in a study of T-cell reconstitution after alpha-beta-depleted transplantation in children. Using unique molecular identifiers, the investigators prepared the TCRbeta library. TCRdb re-called the PCR reads through MiXCR, storing one row per CDR3 protein. The sample lists around 140,000 distinct CDR3 sequences, more than 8% seen once, with roughly 18% in the top ten. The sequences come from PBMCs, mostly from graft donor cells, collected 180 days after TCRalphabeta/CD19-depleted stem cell transplant. The receptor set was obtained from a female patient aged 2-9 years who had a stem cell transplant for congenital amegakaryocytic thrombocytopenia, so the T cells may come from the graft donor.

In its sample, this clonotype was seen a few times. The chain joins TRBV30 to TRBJ2-7; weak D call: TRBD2 (5 bases). Germline V gives CDR1 GTSNPN, CDR2 SVGIG (reference sequence). This CDR3 contains 13 residues. The V gene lost 0 bases and the J gene lost 4 bases, with 10 bases spanning the gap. This CDR3 is CAWSVYRGYEQYF. The CDR3 DNA follows: TGTGCCTGGAGTGTGTATCGGGGATACGAGCAGTACTTC.

This clonotype was observed many times. The chain combines TRBV12-3 or TRBV12-4 with TRBJ2-2, with D possibly matching TRBD2 (5 bases). The CDR3 has 12 residues. V lost 6 bases and J 6 bases, leaving 8 bases between the germline ends. The CDR3 protein is CASSRDPGELFF. For the CDR3, the DNA is TGTGCCAGCAGCCGGGATCCCGGGGAGCTGTTTTTT.

This clonotype was seen many times. The chain is built from TRBV7-2 and TRBJ2-5; maybe TRBD1 (6 bases). This CDR3 has 15 amino acids. From germline, CDR1 is SGHTA and CDR2 FQGNSA. V shed 7 bases and J shed 2 bases, with 17 bases lying between them. CDR3 DNA: TGTGCCAGCAACGAATTCGGGACAATACAAGAGACCCAGTACTTC. Translation: CASNEFGTIQETQYF.

There are many counts of this clonotype. This sequence joins TRBV4-1 and TRBJ2-1; 15 bases agree with TRBD2. V was pared by 4 bases and J by 5 bases, with 3 bases of the junction left unmatched. There are 16 residues in the CDR3. Germline V lookup: CDR1 MGHRA, CDR2 YSYEKL. The CDR3 DNA follows: TGCGCCAGCAGCCGCGGACTAGCGGGGGGGAACAATGAGCAGTTCTTC. The encoded protein is CASSRGLAGGNNEQFF.

This clonotype was counted ten times or more. The rearrangement uses TRBV12-3 or TRBV12-4 and TRBJ2-1, with 10 bases lining up with TRBD2. This CDR3 is built from 16 residues. V lost 6 bases, J lost 8 bases, and 13 bases stayed unmatched. Here the CDR3 DNA reads TGTGCCAGCAGGTTTAGGGCTAGCGGGAGTGTCGATGAGCAGTTCTTC. Translating gives CASRFRASGSVDEQFF.

Of note for this clonotype: Possible read error: a much larger clone is one base away. V gene TRBV5-1 combines with J gene TRBJ2-7, with 7 bases fitting TRBD1. The germline CDR1 and CDR2 sequences are SGHRS and YFSETQ. The CDR3 extends over 15 amino acids. Trimming at V came to 3 bases and at J to 5 bases, leaving 11 bases not matched to a gene. CDR3 loop: CASSSQGQSDHEQYF. DNA for the CDR3: TGCGCCAGCAGCTCTCAGGGACAGTCGGACCACGAGCAGTACTTC.

At least ten counts were recorded for this clonotype. The genes are TRBV5-5 and TRBJ2-5; D is uncertain. Deletions cut 2 bases from V and 5 bases from J, with 10 bases between. The CDR3 totals 13 residues. Looked up from germline, CDR1 is SGHKS and CDR2 is YYEKEE (reference sequence). The CDR3 protein is CASSFQSWETQYF. CDR3 coding DNA: TGTGCCAGCAGCTTCCAGTCATGGGAGACCCAGTACTTC. Using reference TRBV5-5 and TRBJ2-5 for the parts outside the CDR3, the full variable domain is DAGVTQSPTHLIKTRGQQVTLRCSPISGHKSVSWYQQVLGQGPQFIFQYYEKEERGRGNFPDRFSARQFPNYSSELNVNALLLGDSALYLCASSFQSWETQYFGPGTRLLVL.

This clonotype was picked up many times. CDR3 coding DNA: TGCGCCAGCGCCCCGACCCGTGGCACCGGGGAGCTGTTTTTT. Translated: CASAPTRGTGELFF. The rearrangement links TRBV5-1 to TRBJ2-2; D gene ambiguous. The CDR3 has 14 residues. Germline CDR1 is SGHRS and CDR2 is YFSETQ. Deletions cut 7 bases from V and 4 bases from J, with 14 bases between.

The rearrangement uses TRBV7-6 and TRBJ2-1; D is undetermined. Germline CDR1 reads SGHVS; CDR2 reads FNYEAQ. The CDR3 spans 15 residues. Trimming pared 0 bases from V and 4 bases from J, leaving 10 bases between. CDR3 residues: CASSLAFRKYNEQFF. CDR3 DNA sequence: TGTGCCAGCAGCTTAGCGTTCAGGAAGTACAATGAGCAGTTCTTC.

The chain links TRBV20-1 to TRBJ2-1; 13 nucleotides agree with TRBD2. Per germline, CDR1 DFQATT and CDR2 SNEGSKA (reference sequence). V gave up 8 bases and J gave up 6 bases; unmatched junction bases: 10. CDR3 length: 15 residues. CDR3 amino acids: CSSTGTSGTLNEQFF. Written as DNA, the CDR3 is TGCAGTTCAACCGGGACTAGCGGGACCCTCAATGAGCAGTTCTTC.

This clonotype was found many times. The V and J genes are TRBV10-1 and TRBJ2-3, with a possible D match to TRBD2 (5 bases). V lost 2 bases, J lost 4 bases, and 16 bases lay in between. The germline CDR1 and CDR2 sequences are WNHNN and SYGVQD (reference sequence). This CDR3 has 16 residues. This CDR3 is CASSEKKLFGADTQYF. The CDR3 DNA sequence: TGCGCCAGCAGTGAGAAGAAGCTGTTCGGGGCAGATACGCAGTATTTT.

This clonotype showed up many times. This chain joins TRBV5-6 and TRBJ2-7; TRBD1 might be the D (6 bases). The ends were cut back, 0 bases at V and 2 bases at J, with 9 bases in the middle. Germline V gene data show CDR1 as SGHDT and CDR2 as YYEEEE. The CDR3 runs 14 residues. DNA of the CDR3: TGTGCCAGCAGCTTGGTGGGGACAACCTACGAGCAGTACTTC. This sequence encodes CASSLVGTTYEQYF. Full variable domain (missing parts from reference TRBV5-6 and TRBJ2-7): DAGVTQSPTHLIKTRGQQVTLRCSPKSGHDTVSWYQQALGQGPQFIFQYYEEEERQRGNFPDRFSGHQFPNYSSELNVNALLLGDSALYLCASSLVGTTYEQYFGPGTRLTVT.

This clonotype was counted ten times or more. The CDR3 sequence: CASSSYWTDYNEQFF. CDR3 coding DNA: TGTGCCAGCAGTTCATATTGGACCGACTACAATGAGCAGTTCTTC. This chain connects TRBV28 to TRBJ2-1; D uncertain. Germline CDR1 MDHEN, CDR2 SYDVKM. V was shortened by 4 bases and J by 3 bases, with 13 bases between the two germline ends. The CDR3 sequence is 15 residues long.

This clonotype was picked up many times. The chain has TRBV24-1 and TRBJ1-5; D is unclear. Trimming took off 6 bases at V and 1 base at J, with 15 bases between the two ends. The V gene's germline CDR1 is KGHDR and CDR2 SFDVKD. This CDR3 contains 16 residues. The CDR3 loop is CATSPGPNLSNQPQHF. The CDR3 DNA follows: TGTGCCACCAGTCCAGGACCGAACCTCAGCAATCAGCCCCAGCATTTT.

The V and J genes are TRBV12-3 or TRBV12-4 and TRBJ2-1; D perhaps matches TRBD2 (5 bases). CDR3 size: 13 residues. The V end was cut by 7 bases, the J end by 4 bases, with 11 bases between. The CDR3, as DNA: TGTGCCAGCACCGACGGGGTTTACAATGAGCAGTTCTTC. Amino acid sequence: CASTDGVYNEQFF.

About this clonotype: The junction shows a germline mismatch at one end, possibly a read error. This chain connects TRBV7-2 to TRBJ2-5, with TRBD2 matching 13 bases. Germline-derived CDR1 and CDR2 are SGHTA and FQGNSA. CDR3 length equals 17 residues. DNA for the CDR3: TGTGCCAGCAGCATACCGACTAGCGGGAGGAGGAAAGAGAGCCAGTACTTC. Protein product: CASSIPTSGRRKESQYF.

Comment on this clonotype: A much more abundant neighbour one base away suggests this may be a read error. The chain combines TRBV30 with TRBJ2-3; a weak D match, TRBD1 (6 bases). The CDR3 extends over 13 amino acids. Trimming shortened V by 0 bases and J by 4 bases, and 8 bases separated the two germline ends. Germline loops: CDR1 GTSNPN, CDR2 SVGIG (reference sequence). This CDR3 reads CAWSVQGSDTQYF. CDR3 coding DNA: TGTGCCTGGAGTGTACAGGGCTCAGATACGCAGTATTTT.

The J gene is TRBJ1-2, the V gene TRBV6-2 or TRBV6-3; D unclear. Germline V gives CDR1 MNHEY, CDR2 SVGEGT. Trimming stripped 0 bases from V and 2 bases from J, with 4 bases between. The length of the CDR3 is 13 residues. The CDR3 loop reads CASSYSDNYGYTF. CDR3 nucleotides: TGTGCCAGCAGTTACTCGGACAACTATGGCTACACCTTC.

This clonotype was seen repeatedly, ten times or more. This CDR3 is CSVERSEAFF. CDR3 DNA: TGCAGCGTTGAAAGGAGTGAAGCTTTCTTT. The chain uses TRBV29-1 and TRBJ1-1; D gene uncertain. Trimming pared 2 bases from V and 7 bases from J, leaving 5 bases between. From germline, CDR1 is SQVTM and CDR2 ANQGSEA. The CDR3 is 10 residues long. The full variable domain, rest sourced from reference TRBV29-1 and TRBJ1-1, is SAVISQKPSRDICQRGTSLTIQCQVDSQVTMMFWYRQQPGQSLTLIATANQGSEATYESGFVIDKFPISRPNLTFSTLTVSNMSPEDSSIYLCSVERSEAFFGQGTRLTVV.

This clonotype has only a few counts. The chain employs TRBV12-3 or TRBV12-4 and TRBJ2-2, with 9 bases matching TRBD1. The trim removed 6 bases at V and 5 bases at J, leaving 7 bases unmatched. The CDR3 spans 15 residues. CDR3 coding DNA: TGTGCCAGCAGCTACGGGACAGGGAGGACCGGGGAGCTGTTTTTT. Translation: CASSYGTGRTGELFF.

This clonotype was seen repeatedly, ten times or more. This sequence joins TRBV7-2 and TRBJ2-5, with D perhaps TRBD2 (6 bases). V was shortened by 4 bases and J by 4 bases, with 13 bases between the two germline ends. This CDR3 spans 14 amino acids. Germline V gene sequence: CDR1 SGHTA, CDR2 FQGNSA. CDR3 sequence (DNA): TGTGCCAGCAGCTCACGGAGGAGGGCAGAGACCCAGTACTTC. It translates to CASSSRRRAETQYF. The entire variable domain, with the rest obtained from reference TRBV7-2 and TRBJ2-5, is as follows: GAGVSQSPSNKVTEKGKDVELRCDPISGHTALYWYRQSLGQGLEFLIYFQGNSAPDKSGLPSDRFSAERTGGSVSTLTIQRTQQEDSAVYLCASSSRRRAETQYFGPGTRLLVL.